A single sample gave rise to the 12 T cell receptor beta chains below, sequenced in a study of sequential checkpoint blockade in melanoma. Assay used: immunoSEQ multiplex PCR; TCRdb lists only in-frame clones, some missing. Here the sample spans under 15,000 clones, 60% to 80% being singletons. Specified treatment: randomized to nivolumab then ipilimumab (arm A) or the reverse (arm B). The sequencing used CD8+ T cells sorted from blood (inferred from file names), collected from a patient given nivolumab and ipilimumab in sequence. All receptors derive from a human donor with melanoma.

In its sample, this clone was seen a few times. The chain carries TRBV7-8 and TRBJ1-4; 9 bases match TRBD1. The V and J ends lost 1 base and 0 bases, in that order; junction bases with no gene match: 3. There are 17 residues in the CDR3. Germline loops: CDR1 SGHVS, CDR2 FQNEAQ. This CDR3 reads CASSLGRQGATNEKLFF. CDR3 nucleotides: TGTGCCAGCAGCTTAGGGCGACAGGGGGCAACTAATGAAAAACTGTTTTTT. The full variable domain, rest sourced from reference TRBV7-8 and TRBJ1-4, is GAGVSQSPRYKVAKRGQDVALRCDPISGHVSLFWYQQALGQGPEFLTYFQNEAQLDKSGLPSDRFFAERPEGSVSTLKIQRTQQEDSAVYLCASSLGRQGATNEKLFFGSGTQLSVL.

This clone was seen just once. The chain links TRBV14 to TRBJ1-2; no firm D call. Trimming removed 2 bases from V and 7 bases from J, with 26 bases in between. Germline CDR1 SGHDN, CDR2 FVKESK. This CDR3 comprises 18 residues. CDR3 protein: CASSQKASYDFPISGYTF. Here the CDR3 DNA reads TGTGCCAGCAGCCAAAAAGCTTCTTACGACTTCCCGATTAGTGGCTACACCTTC.

The chain recombines TRBV4-3 with TRBJ2-7; 11 nucleotides match TRBD1. V lost 0 bases and J lost 4; bases outside the gene matches: 2. This CDR3 spans 15 amino acids. Germline CDR1 reads LGHNA; CDR2 reads YSLEER. This CDR3 is CASSQDWDRGYEQYF. The CDR3 nucleotides are TGCGCCAGCAGCCAAGATTGGGACAGGGGGTACGAGCAGTACTTC.

The CDR3 region is CASSSGQGYEQYF. The CDR3 DNA is TGTGCCAGCAGTTCCGGACAGGGATACGAGCAGTACTTC. V and J are TRBV27 and TRBJ2-7; TRBD1 matches 8 bases. CDR1 is MNHEY, CDR2 SMNVEV, per germline (reference sequence). Unmatched junction bases numbered 3, after V lost 4 bases and J lost 4 bases. CDR3 length: 13 residues.

The chain combines TRBV5-6 with TRBJ1-5; 7 nucleotides align to TRBD1. Germline V lookup: CDR1 SGHDT, CDR2 YYEEEE. The V segment lost 3 bases and the J segment 2 bases; nucleotides outside the gene matches: 11. CDR3 length: 17 amino acids. CDR3 nucleotides: TGTGCCAGCAGCTACCCACAGGGGTTGGTCCGCAATCAGCCCCAGCATTTT. Its protein product is CASSYPQGLVRNQPQHF.

This chain uses TRBV19 with TRBJ2-7; 11 bases line up with TRBD2. Per germline, CDR1 LNHDA and CDR2 SQIVND (reference sequence). The CDR3 loop spans 15 amino acids. The ends lost 2 bases at V and 4 bases at J; junction bases unmatched: 4. The CDR3 sequence is CASSISSSGRYEQYF. The CDR3 nucleotides read TGTGCCAGTAGTATATCGTCTAGCGGGAGGTACGAGCAGTACTTC. Complete variable domain (other parts from reference TRBV19 and TRBJ2-7): DGGITQSPKYLFRKEGQNVTLSCEQNLNHDAMYWYRQDPGQGLRLIYYSQIVNDFQKGDIAEGYSVSREKKESFPLTVTSAQKNPTAFYLCASSISSSGRYEQYFGPGTRLTVT.

This chain connects TRBV10-3 to TRBJ1-5, with a tentative D call TRBD1 (5 bases). Per germline, CDR1 ENHRY and CDR2 SYGVKD. With 6 bases removed from V and 4 bases from J, the gap between germline ends came to 13 bases. The CDR3 totals 14 residues. The CDR3, as DNA: TGTGCCATCAGGGATGATTCAGGGAATCAGCCCCAGCATTTT. It translates to CAIRDDSGNQPQHF.

The gene calls are TRBV7-9 and TRBJ2-3; maybe TRBD2 (6 bases). Trimming removed 1 base at V and 3 bases at J, with 17 bases between. Germline V lookup: CDR1 SEHNR, CDR2 FQNEAQ (reference sequence). The CDR3 has 17 residues. The CDR3 sequence: CASSLVASAEGTDTQYF. CDR3 DNA sequence: TGTGCCAGCAGCTTAGTGGCTAGCGCCGAGGGGACAGATACGCAGTATTTT.

The gene calls are TRBV10-2 and TRBJ2-7, with 7 bases fitting TRBD1. The V gene end was trimmed by 3 bases and the J gene end by 2 bases; junction bases not matched to a gene: 4. The germline V gene encodes CDR1 WSHSY and CDR2 SAAADI. The CDR3 length is 14 residues. CDR3 sequence reads: CASSEQGPPYEQYF. In nucleotides, the CDR3 is TGCGCCAGCAGTGAACAGGGGCCCCCCTACGAGCAGTACTTC.

This chain connects TRBV29-1 to TRBJ2-5; TRBD2 might be the D (6 bases). Trimming stripped 3 bases from V and 1 base from J, with 9 bases between. Germline assignment: CDR1 SQVTM and CDR2 ANQGSEA. This CDR3 is built from 13 residues. Written as DNA, the CDR3 is TGCAGCGTTGACGGGGGACCCCAAGAGACCCAGTACTTC. This sequence encodes CSVDGGPQETQYF.

The rearrangement uses TRBV2 and TRBJ1-1; 7 bases match TRBD1. Germline V lookup: CDR1 SNHLY, CDR2 FYNNEI. CDR3 size: 17 residues. V shed 6 bases, J shed 1 base, and the junction held 14 bases outside the gene matches. This chain's CDR3 is CASRDPRVDRENTEAFF. The CDR3 nucleotides read TGTGCCAGCAGGGACCCCAGGGTTGACAGGGAGAACACTGAAGCTTTCTTT.

The chain combines TRBV28 with TRBJ1-5; 7 bases are shared with TRBD1. V lost 3 bases, J lost 1 base, and 12 bases stayed unmatched. Germline CDR1 reads MDHEN; CDR2 reads SYDVKM. The CDR3 spans 18 residues. The CDR3 sequence is CASSFNSAGGGSNQPQHF. As DNA, the CDR3 is TGTGCCAGCAGTTTTAATAGTGCAGGGGGTGGGAGCAATCAGCCCCAGCATTTT.